A selection of T cell receptor beta chains follows, all from one sample in a study of sequential checkpoint blockade in melanoma. This table comes from immunoSEQ multiplex PCR, and its TCRdb copy is limited to in-frame clones, with some not included. This sample yields roughly 18,000 clones, of which approximately 74% are seen a single time; about a third belongs to the top ten. The sequencing used CD8+ T cells sorted from blood (inferred from file names), collected from a patient given nivolumab and ipilimumab in sequence. The receptors were sampled from a human donor with melanoma. CDR3s include the opening cysteine and the closing phenylalanine or tryptophan. D genes are given only for firm matches.

v_call	j_call	d_call	cdr3_nt	cdr3_aa
TRBV5-5	TRBJ2-7	TRBD1	TGTGCCAGCAGCTTGGTTGCTGCGGACAGGGTATACGAGCAGTACTTC	CASSLVAADRVYEQYF
TRBV7-9	TRBJ1-2	-	TGTGCCAGCAGCCACGGACACTTCTTCTATGGCTACACCTTC	CASSHGHFFYGYTF
TRBV27	TRBJ1-2	-	TGTGCCAGCAGGGGGGGGTATTATGGCTACACCTTC	CASRGGYYGYTF
TRBV7-8	TRBJ2-3	TRBD2	TGTGCCAGCAGCTCGAGAGCGGGATCGACCACAGATACGCAGTATTTT	CASSSRAGSTTDTQYF
TRBV28	TRBJ2-3	-	TGTGCCAGCAGTTTATGGCGGCCAGATACGCAGTATTTT	CASSLWRPDTQYF
TRBV9	TRBJ2-5	-	TGTGCCAGCAGCCCCGCAGGGGATGGGACCCAGTACTTC	CASSPAGDGTQYF
TRBV4-1	TRBJ1-2	-	TGCGCCAGCAGCCAAGATGCCCTAGGGGCCATGGGCTACACCTTC	CASSQDALGAMGYTF
TRBV7-2	TRBJ2-7	TRBD2	TGTGCCAGCAGCTATAGCGGGATTAGCTCCTACGAGCAGTACTTC	CASSYSGISSYEQYF
TRBV27	TRBJ2-7	-	TGTGCCAGCAGTTTGGGCAGTAACTACGAGCAGTACTTC	CASSLGSNYEQYF
TRBV7-4	TRBJ2-7	-	TGTGCCAGCAGCTTAGGCAGAGGGTACGAGCAGTACTTC	CASSLGRGYEQYF
TRBV28	TRBJ2-3	TRBD2	TGTGCCAGCAGTTTTGTAGCGGGGACAGATACGCAGTATTTT	CASSFVAGTDTQYF
TRBV6-1	TRBJ1-4	-	TGTGCCAGCAGTGACCGACAGTTCTCAACTAATGAAAAACTGTTTTTT	CASSDRQFSTNEKLFF
TRBV6-6	TRBJ2-7	-	TGTGCCAGCAGCGAGACAGCCGTTTACGAGCAGTACTTC	CASSETAVYEQYF
TRBV27	TRBJ1-1	-	TGTGCCAGCAGGGCCACAGCGGGAAAGTGGAACACTGAAGCTTTCTTT	CASRATAGKWNTEAFF
TRBV12-5	TRBJ1-5	-	TGTGCTAGTGGTTTGGCTTTCAGGGAAGGAGGGCAGCCCCAGCATTTT	CASGLAFREGGQPQHF
TRBV28	TRBJ1-1	-	TGTGCCAGCAGAGAATGGGGCAGTTTTTTTACTGAAGCTTTCTTT	CASREWGSFFTEAFF
TRBV27	TRBJ1-4	TRBD1	TGTGCCAGCAGTTCCCCCGGGACAGGGAATGAAAAACTGTTTTTT	CASSSPGTGNEKLFF